The clone carrying this TCR beta chain was seen ten or more times. The CDR3 runs to 15 residues. Trimming at V came to 7 bases and at J to 0 bases, leaving 5 bases not matched to a gene. Preparation of the TCRbeta library was carried out with unique molecular identifiers. A single record per CDR3 protein comes from TCRdb applying MiXCR to the PCR reads. The repertoire has 670,000 or so distinct CDR3 sequences, 13% of them found once; the top ten carry 0.79%. The data derive from a study of T-cell reconstitution after alpha-beta-depleted transplantation in children. The sample here was PBMCs, taken before TCRalphabeta/CD19-depleted stem cell transplant. The chain joins TRBV12-3 or TRBV12-4 to TRBJ2-1; 8 bases fit TRBD2. The sequence came from a girl aged 2 to 10 with congenital amegakaryocytic thrombocytopenia, due to receive a stem cell transplant. CDR3 sequence: CASTGSGDSYNEQFF. The CDR3 DNA is TGTGCCAGCACCGGTAGCGGGGACTCCTACAATGAGCAGTTCTTC.